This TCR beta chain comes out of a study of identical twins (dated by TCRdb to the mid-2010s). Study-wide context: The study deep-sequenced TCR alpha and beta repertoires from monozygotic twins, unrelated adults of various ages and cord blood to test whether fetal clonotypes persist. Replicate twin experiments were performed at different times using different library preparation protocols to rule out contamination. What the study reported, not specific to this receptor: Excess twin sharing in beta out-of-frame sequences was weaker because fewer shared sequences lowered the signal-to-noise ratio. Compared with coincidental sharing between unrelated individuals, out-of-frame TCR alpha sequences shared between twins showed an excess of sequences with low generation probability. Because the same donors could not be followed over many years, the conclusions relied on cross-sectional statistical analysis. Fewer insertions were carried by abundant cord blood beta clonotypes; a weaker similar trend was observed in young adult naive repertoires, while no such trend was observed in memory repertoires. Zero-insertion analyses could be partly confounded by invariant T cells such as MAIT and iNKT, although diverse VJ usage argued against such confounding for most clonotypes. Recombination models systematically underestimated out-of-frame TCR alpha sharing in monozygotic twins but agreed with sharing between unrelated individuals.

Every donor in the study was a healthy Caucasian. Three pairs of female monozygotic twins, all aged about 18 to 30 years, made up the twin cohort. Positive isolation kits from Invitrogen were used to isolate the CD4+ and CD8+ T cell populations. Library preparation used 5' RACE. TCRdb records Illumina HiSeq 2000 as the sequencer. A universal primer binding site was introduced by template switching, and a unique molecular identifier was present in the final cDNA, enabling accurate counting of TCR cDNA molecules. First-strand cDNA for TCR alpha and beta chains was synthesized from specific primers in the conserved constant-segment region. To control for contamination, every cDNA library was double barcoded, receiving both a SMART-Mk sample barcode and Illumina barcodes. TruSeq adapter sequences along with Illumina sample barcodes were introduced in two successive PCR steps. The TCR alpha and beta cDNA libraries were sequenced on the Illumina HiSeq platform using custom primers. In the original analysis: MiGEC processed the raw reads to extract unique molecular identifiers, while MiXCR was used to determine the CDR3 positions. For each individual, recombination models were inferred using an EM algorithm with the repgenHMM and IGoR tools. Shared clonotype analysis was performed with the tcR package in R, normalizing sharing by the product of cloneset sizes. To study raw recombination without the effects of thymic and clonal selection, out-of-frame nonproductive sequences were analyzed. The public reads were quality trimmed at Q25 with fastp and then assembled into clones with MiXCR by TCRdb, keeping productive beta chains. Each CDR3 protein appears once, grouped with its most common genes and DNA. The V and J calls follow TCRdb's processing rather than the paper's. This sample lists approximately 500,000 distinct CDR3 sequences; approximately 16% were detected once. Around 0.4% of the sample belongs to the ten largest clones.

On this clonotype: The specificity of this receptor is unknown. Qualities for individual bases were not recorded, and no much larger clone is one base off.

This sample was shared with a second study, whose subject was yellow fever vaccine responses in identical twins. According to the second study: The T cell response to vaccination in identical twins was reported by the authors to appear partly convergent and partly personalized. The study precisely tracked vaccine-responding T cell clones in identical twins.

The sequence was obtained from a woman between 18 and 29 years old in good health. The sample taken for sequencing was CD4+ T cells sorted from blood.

The CDR3: CASSQESDRVGGQPQHF. The nucleotide sequence reads TGCGCCAGCAGCCAAGAATCCGACAGGGTAGGGGGTCAGCCCCAGCATTTT. The sequence is built from TRBV4-1 and TRBJ1-5, with 7 central nucleotides matching TRBD1. Reading the germline V gene gives CDR1 MGHRA and CDR2 YSYEKL. Germline trimming amounts to 0 bases on V and 6 bases on J, with 11 as the count of junction bases outside the gene matches. From the cysteine through the phenylalanine, the CDR3 covers 17 amino acids. Kept here is only the CDR3 DNA, which spans 51 bases and is read in frame from base 1.